What follows are 14 T cell receptor beta chains derived from one specimen sequenced in a study of glioma-infiltrating T cells after dendritic cell vaccination. Here immunoSEQ multiplex PCR was the method, and the copy in TCRdb shows in-frame clones only, minus some. The data hold tens of thousands of clones, with roughly 82% observed a single time. The specimen comprised blood, sampled before dendritic cell vaccination. These TCRs come from a human donor with glioblastoma.

The rearrangement links TRBV6-1 to TRBJ1-5, with D tentatively TRBD1 (5 bases). Per germline, CDR1 MNHNS and CDR2 SASEGT. V lost 8 bases and J lost 2, with 16 bases in between. The CDR3 has 15 residues. The CDR3 region is CASYLGEGRNQPQHF. DNA of the CDR3: TGTGCCAGCTACCTAGGGGAAGGGCGCAATCAGCCCCAGCATTTT.

This clone was detected only once. The J gene is TRBJ2-5, the V gene TRBV5-1; D possibly corresponds to TRBD2 (6 bases). Germline V lookup: CDR1 SGHRS, CDR2 YFSETQ. The CDR3 sequence is 13 residues long. Trimming removed 0 bases from V and 4 bases from J, with 7 bases in between. This CDR3 is CASSLGGVETQYF. The CDR3, as DNA: TGCGCCAGCAGCTTGGGGGGGGTAGAGACCCAGTACTTC.

The chain carries TRBV7-3 and TRBJ2-2, with a weak D call TRBD2 (6 bases). CDR1 and CDR2 from the germline V gene are SGHTA and FQGTGA. Trimming cost V 5 bases and J 6 bases, with 10 bases left between them. CDR3 size: 13 residues. The CDR3: CASSADYAGELFF. The CDR3 DNA reads as TGTGCCAGCAGCGCGGACTATGCCGGGGAGCTGTTTTTT. The whole variable domain, remainder taken from reference TRBV7-3 and TRBJ2-2, is GAGVSQTPSNKVTEKGKYVELRCDPISGHTALYWYRQSLGQGPEFLIYFQGTGAADDSGLPNDRFFAVRPEGSVSTLKIQRTERGDSAVYLCASSADYAGELFFGEGSRLTVL.

The chain links TRBV7-2 to TRBJ2-3; 8 bases are shared with TRBD2. The CDR3 is made up of 16 amino acids. The junction had 10 bases not matched to a gene; V was cut back by 5 bases and J by 3 bases. Germline assignment: CDR1 SGHTA and CDR2 FQGNSA. The CDR3 bases are TGTGCCAGCAGCCCCGTAGCGGGATGGGCAACAGATACGCAGTATTTT. Protein product: CASSPVAGWATDTQYF.

This clone has only one observation. This chain uses TRBV7-9 with TRBJ1-2; the D is unclear. The germline gives CDR1 SEHNR, CDR2 FQNEAQ (reference sequence). CDR3 length equals 14 residues. V was pared by 2 bases and J by 1 base, with 8 bases between. The CDR3 here is CASSLNSNNYGYTF. The CDR3 bases are TGTGCCAGCAGCTTAAACAGTAATAACTATGGCTACACCTTC.

The chain has TRBV11-3 and TRBJ2-5, with unresolved D. V was trimmed by 1 base and J by 1 base, leaving 10 bases between them. The germline V gene has CDR1 SGHNT and CDR2 YENEEA. The CDR3 is 15 amino acids. CDR3 sequence: CASSLGAGFQETQYF. As DNA, the CDR3 is TGTGCCAGCAGCTTAGGGGCAGGCTTCCAAGAGACCCAGTACTTC. Looking up the rest from reference TRBV11-3 and TRBJ2-5 gives the full variable domain: EAGVVQSPRYKIIEKKQPVAFWCNPISGHNTLYWYLQNLGQGPELLIRYENEEAVDDSQLPKDRFSAERLKGVDSTLKIQPAELGDSAVYLCASSLGAGFQETQYFGPGTRLLVL.

The chain is built from TRBV27 and TRBJ2-1, with 9 nucleotides matching TRBD2. CDR1 and CDR2 (germline): MNHEY, SMNVEV (reference sequence). Trimming cost V 5 bases and J 0 bases; bases outside gene matches: 17. This CDR3 contains 20 residues. The CDR3 nucleotides read TGTGCCAGCAGTCCCCCGACTAGCGGACTCCGTTCAAGCTCCTACAATGAGCAGTTCTTC. Its protein product is CASSPPTSGLRSSSYNEQFF.

The chain has TRBV10-3 and TRBJ2-7; tentative D call: TRBD2 (5 bases). Germline V gene sequence: CDR1 ENHRY, CDR2 SYGVKD. The CDR3 sequence is 13 residues long. Trimming stripped 6 bases from V and 5 bases from J, with 14 bases between. CDR3 loop: CAIRGSGINEQYF. The CDR3 nucleotides are TGTGCCATCAGGGGGTCGGGGATCAACGAGCAGTACTTC.

The chain recombines TRBV11-2 with TRBJ1-3; tentative D call: TRBD1 (6 bases). Trimming took 1 base from V and 2 from J, leaving 9 bases between them. The CDR3 is made up of 15 amino acids. Germline lookup yields CDR1 SGHAT and CDR2 FQNNGV. In DNA form, the CDR3 reads TGTGCCAGCAGCTTAGGGGGGCAGGCTGGAAACACCATATATTTT. Its protein product is CASSLGGQAGNTIYF.

The rearrangement links TRBV7-2 to TRBJ1-2, with TRBD1 identical over 10 bases. V shed 5 bases and J 8 bases; nucleotides not matched to a gene: 14. Germline V gene data show CDR1 as SGHTA and CDR2 as FQGNSA. The length of the CDR3 is 16 residues. The CDR3 DNA reads as TGTGCCAGCAGCACCCAACGCGGCGACAGGGGGCTAGGCTACACCTTC. Translation gives CASSTQRGDRGLGYTF.

The rearrangement joins TRBV9 to TRBJ2-1, with a tentative D call TRBD1 (6 bases). Germline values: CDR1 SGDLS, CDR2 YYNGEE. V was shortened by 1 base and J by 4 bases, with 15 bases between the two germline ends. The CDR3 consists of 16 residues. CDR3 residues: CASSVPDRPLYNEQFF. Written as DNA, the CDR3 is TGTGCCAGCAGCGTACCGGACAGACCCCTTTACAATGAGCAGTTCTTC.

The J gene is TRBJ1-6, the V gene TRBV7-2, with 8 bases lining up with TRBD1. V lost 6 bases, J lost 5 bases, and 12 bases stayed unmatched. Germline CDR1 SGHTA, CDR2 FQGNSA. The CDR3 runs to 17 residues. The CDR3 is CASRQLPGTGNNSPLHF. For the CDR3, the DNA is TGTGCCAGCAGGCAACTACCCGGGACAGGAAATAATTCACCCCTCCACTTT. The full variable domain, with the rest looked up from reference TRBV7-2 and TRBJ1-6, is GAGVSQSPSNKVTEKGKDVELRCDPISGHTALYWYRQSLGQGLEFLIYFQGNSAPDKSGLPSDRFSAERTGGSVSTLTIQRTQQEDSAVYLCASRQLPGTGNNSPLHFGNGTRLTVT.

This clone occurred a few times. This chain links TRBV27 with TRBJ2-1; D not certain. Deletions cut 6 bases from V and 2 bases from J, with 14 bases between. CDR1 and CDR2 from the germline V gene are MNHEY and SMNVEV (reference sequence). The CDR3 runs to 15 residues. The DNA of the CDR3 is TGTGCCAGCAGAAGCACCGTTTCCGCCTACAATGAGCAGTTCTTC. This gives the protein CASRSTVSAYNEQFF.

The chain links TRBV5-4 to TRBJ2-1, with 11 positions matching TRBD1. Germline V gene data show CDR1 as SGHNT and CDR2 as YYREEE (reference sequence). Losses at the gene ends were 3 bases for V and 7 bases for J; bases not matched to a gene: 12. The CDR3 runs to 17 residues. This chain's CDR3 is CASSSLTPGQGENEQFF. The CDR3 region has the DNA TGTGCCAGCAGCTCCCTCACCCCGGGACAGGGGGAGAATGAGCAGTTCTTC. The full variable domain, with the rest looked up from reference TRBV5-4 and TRBJ2-1, is ETGVTQSPTHLIKTRGQQVTLRCSSQSGHNTVSWYQQALGQGPQFIFQYYREEENGRGNFPPRFSGLQFPNYSSELNVNALELDDSALYLCASSSLTPGQGENEQFFGPGTRLTVL.